These 27 T cell receptor beta chains originate from one sample sequenced in a study of identifying expanded T cells in peripheral blood. TCRdb keeps only in-frame clones here, not all; method: immunoSEQ multiplex PCR. The sample has 85,000 to 100,000 clones; more than 70% are singletons. The sample comprised blood. The receptors derive from a person aged 18 to 70 in good health.

The count of this clone is one. This chain uses TRBV6-6 with TRBJ1-2; 8 bases are shared with TRBD1. The CDR3 has 14 amino acids. The germline V gene has CDR1 MNHNY and CDR2 SVGAGI (reference sequence). V trimming: 3 bases; J trimming: 3 bases; junction bases outside the gene matches: 3. The CDR3 region is CASSYPTGDYGYTF. The DNA of the CDR3 is TGTGCCAGCAGTTATCCGACAGGGGACTATGGCTACACCTTC.

V gene TRBV19 combines with J gene TRBJ1-1; D gene ambiguous. The germline gives CDR1 LNHDA, CDR2 SQIVND (reference sequence). The CDR3 length is 15 residues. Trimming took 5 bases from V and 0 from J, leaving 13 bases between them. CDR3: CASSLAVTVNTEAFF. DNA for the CDR3: TGTGCCAGTAGTTTGGCAGTAACGGTGAACACTGAAGCTTTCTTT. The variable domain in full, with the rest retrieved from reference TRBV19 and TRBJ1-1, is DGGITQSPKYLFRKEGQNVTLSCEQNLNHDAMYWYRQDPGQGLRLIYYSQIVNDFQKGDIAEGYSVSREKKESFPLTVTSAQKNPTAFYLCASSLAVTVNTEAFFGQGTRLTVV.

A few counts support this clone. The chain couples TRBV7-3 to TRBJ2-2, with TRBD1 matching over 8 bases. The trim removed 5 bases at V and 3 bases at J, leaving 5 bases unmatched. Germline values: CDR1 SGHTA, CDR2 FQGTGA. The CDR3 sequence is 15 residues long. The CDR3 here is CASSPTTGDTGELFF. CDR3 DNA sequence: TGTGCCAGCAGCCCCACGACAGGGGACACCGGGGAGCTGTTTTTT.

This clone was seen a handful of times. V is TRBV15 and J is TRBJ1-2; D is possibly TRBD1 (5 bases). V dropped 0 bases and J dropped 8 bases, with 13 bases sitting between them. This CDR3 has 14 residues. In germline, CDR1 is LNHNV, CDR2 YYDKDF (reference sequence). CDR3 sequence (DNA): TGTGCCACCAGCAGAGATAGCGGGGCTAGGGGCTACACCTTC. Its protein is CATSRDSGARGYTF.

This sequence joins TRBV5-1 and TRBJ1-6; the D is unclear. This CDR3 region has 15 residues. Trimming stripped 0 bases from V and 8 bases from J, with 12 bases between. The germline V gene encodes CDR1 SGHRS and CDR2 YFSETQ. The CDR3 reads CASSLEGGEDSPLHF. In DNA, the CDR3 is TGCGCCAGCAGCTTGGAGGGAGGTGAGGATTCACCCCTCCACTTT. Together with reference TRBV5-1 and TRBJ1-6, the CDR3 gives the full variable domain: KAGVTQTPRYLIKTRGQQVTLSCSPISGHRSVSWYQQTPGQGLQFLFEYFSETQRNKGNFPGRFSGRQFSNSRSEMNVSTLELGDSALYLCASSLEGGEDSPLHFGNGTRLTVT.

The sample holds a few counts of this clone. The V and J genes are TRBV4-1 and TRBJ1-2, with D uncertain. CDR3 size: 14 residues. The V gene's germline CDR1 is MGHRA and CDR2 YSYEKL. With 1 base removed from V and 0 bases from J, the gap between germline ends came to 6 bases. The CDR3 region has the DNA TGCGCCAGCAGCCAAGGTCAGGCTAACTATGGCTACACCTTC. Translated: CASSQGQANYGYTF.

The chain joins TRBV18 to TRBJ1-2; the match to TRBD1 covers 7 bases. J lost 8 bases, V lost 4 bases, and 7 bases had no gene match. The CDR3 length is 13 residues. Germline CDR1 is KGHSH and CDR2 is LQKENI. CDR3 loop: CASSRDRSEGYTF. The CDR3 region has the DNA TGTGCCAGCTCACGGGACAGATCGGAGGGCTACACCTTC.

The J gene is TRBJ1-2, the V gene TRBV27; 10 bases fit TRBD1. This CDR3 comprises 15 residues. The V gene end was trimmed by 4 bases and the J gene end by 7 bases; junction bases not matched to a gene: 9. Germline V lookup: CDR1 MNHEY, CDR2 SMNVEV (reference sequence). The CDR3 DNA reads TGTGCCAGCAGTTCGCACTCGACAGGGGGCCTTGGCTACACCTTC. Its translation is CASSSHSTGGLGYTF.

The rearrangement joins TRBV7-6 to TRBJ1-5; no definite D call. This CDR3 is 15 amino acids long. V was clipped by 5 bases and J by 3 bases, with 14 bases between them. Looked up from germline, CDR1 is SGHVS and CDR2 is FNYEAQ. CDR3 bases: TGTGCCAGCAGCATCCTTGCCGGTTCCAATCAGCCCCAGCATTTT. This encodes CASSILAGSNQPQHF.

This chain connects TRBV18 to TRBJ1-6; 10 bases agree with TRBD1. The germline CDR1 and CDR2 sequences are KGHSH and LQKENI. Trimming took 3 bases from V and 5 from J; bases not matched to a gene: 4. This CDR3 has 16 amino acids. The CDR3 bases are TGTGCCAGCTCACCGCCGGGACAGGGGAATAATTCACCCCTCCACTTT. Translated: CASSPPGQGNNSPLHF.

The rearrangement uses TRBV6-5 and TRBJ2-7; 8 positions match TRBD2. From germline, CDR1 is MNHEY and CDR2 SVGAGI. J was trimmed by 5 bases and V by 3 bases; bases with no gene match: 9. This CDR3 region has 15 residues. In DNA, the CDR3 is TGTGCCAGCAGTTATTGGGCGGGGGGCCCCCACGAGCAGTACTTC. This translates into CASSYWAGGPHEQYF.

The chain's CDR3 is CAWTASTDTQYF. The DNA of the CDR3 is TGTGCCTGGACCGCTAGCACAGATACGCAGTATTTT. The rearrangement uses TRBV30 and TRBJ2-3; D ambiguous. The germline CDR1 and CDR2 sequences are GTSNPN and SVGIG (reference sequence). Trimming shortened V by 4 bases and J by 0 bases, and 5 bases separated the two germline ends. The CDR3 totals 12 residues.

The V gene is TRBV4-3, the J gene TRBJ2-7; tentatively, D is TRBD1 (7 bases). Germline assignment: CDR1 LGHNA and CDR2 YSLEER. The V and J ends lost 1 base and 2 bases respectively, with 12 bases between them. The CDR3 spans 15 residues. The DNA for the CDR3 is TGCGCCAGCAGCCAAGTAGCGGACAGGCCCTACGAGCAGTACTTC. It yields the protein CASSQVADRPYEQYF.

The chain carries TRBV19 and TRBJ1-5; 7 nucleotides match TRBD1. V dropped 5 bases and J dropped 2; count of bases not matched to a gene: 9. Per the germline V gene, CDR1 is LNHDA and CDR2 is SQIVND (reference sequence). The CDR3 is 16 amino acids. CDR3 region: CASSALDRVGNQPQHF. The CDR3 nucleotides read TGTGCCAGTAGTGCCCTCGACAGGGTAGGCAATCAGCCCCAGCATTTT.

This clone was seen just once. This chain joins TRBV27 and TRBJ1-1; D possibly corresponds to TRBD1 (5 bases). The CDR3 is made up of 13 amino acids. The germline V gene has CDR1 MNHEY and CDR2 SMNVEV (reference sequence). V lost 10 bases, J lost 4 bases, and 16 bases lay in between. CDR3 protein: CATLAGVGTEAFF. The CDR3 DNA follows: TGTGCCACCCTCGCGGGGGTCGGCACTGAAGCTTTCTTT.

This clone was recorded once. The sample has other DNA sequences that encode this CDR3 too. The chain joins TRBV5-8 to TRBJ2-7; tentative D call: TRBD1 (6 bases). The V and J ends lost 1 base and 2 bases respectively, with 7 bases between them. Per the germline V gene, CDR1 is SGHTS and CDR2 is YDEGEE. This CDR3 contains 13 residues. The DNA for the CDR3 is TGTGCCAGCAGCTTGAGGACAGCCTACGAGCAGTACTTC. Protein sequence: CASSLRTAYEQYF.

The genes are TRBV10-2 and TRBJ1-1; D possibly corresponds to TRBD1 (5 bases). CDR3 length: 13 residues. In germline, CDR1 is WSHSY, CDR2 SAAADI. V shed 1 base and J shed 10 bases, with 13 bases lying between them. CDR3 nucleotide sequence: TGCGCCAGCAGTGAGTTCCTCCGGGACGGAGCTTTCTTT. Translation: CASSEFLRDGAFF.

This clone was seen only once. V and J are TRBV15 and TRBJ1-2; D possibly corresponds to TRBD1 (5 bases). The CDR3 sequence is 16 residues long. V was pared by 1 base and J by 3 bases, with 15 bases between. Per the germline V gene, CDR1 is LNHNV and CDR2 is YYDKDF (reference sequence). The CDR3 nucleotides are TGTGCCACCAGCAGAGTATCCCAGGGCATTTACTATGGCTACACCTTC. It translates to CATSRVSQGIYYGYTF. The full variable domain, in which reference TRBV15 and TRBJ1-2 provide the parts outside the CDR3, is DAMVIQNPRYQVTQFGKPVTLSCSQTLNHNVMYWYQQKSSQAPKLLFHYYDKDFNNEADTPDNFQSRRPNTSFCFLDIRSPGLGDTAMYLCATSRVSQGIYYGYTFGSGTRLTVV.

V is TRBV30 and J is TRBJ2-5; 9 nucleotides align to TRBD1. The germline V gene encodes CDR1 GTSNPN and CDR2 SVGIG (reference sequence). V shed 2 bases, J shed 5 bases, and the junction held 12 bases outside the gene matches. The CDR3 covers 16 residues. The DNA for the CDR3 is TGTGCCTGGAGTCAAAGGTGGACAGGGGCGAGGGAGACCCAGTACTTC. Translating it yields CAWSQRWTGARETQYF.

The CDR3 is CAWSGAGDSSPLHF. Written as DNA, the CDR3 is TGTGCCTGGAGTGGGGCAGGCGACAGTTCACCCCTCCACTTT. The rearrangement uses TRBV30 and TRBJ1-6, with D tentatively TRBD1 (5 bases). With 1 base removed from V and 9 bases from J, the gap between germline ends came to 13 bases. CDR3 length: 14 residues. The germline gives CDR1 GTSNPN, CDR2 SVGIG (reference sequence).

The chain links TRBV29-1 to TRBJ1-1; D might be TRBD1 (6 bases). Trimming took off 3 bases at V and 1 base at J, with 15 bases between the two ends. CDR3 size: 15 residues. CDR1 is SQVTM, CDR2 ANQGSEA, per germline. The CDR3 protein is CSVEIVGASNTEAFF. The DNA for the CDR3 is TGCAGCGTTGAGATAGTGGGGGCGTCGAACACTGAAGCTTTCTTT.

The chain uses TRBV2 and TRBJ2-3, with TRBD1 identical over 7 bases. This CDR3 has 16 residues. Losses at the gene ends were 1 base for V and 3 bases for J; bases not matched to a gene: 7. CDR1 is SNHLY and CDR2 is FYNNEI in the germline V gene. The CDR3 sequence is CASSEEGRGRTDTQYF. CDR3 bases: TGTGCCAGCAGTGAAGAGGGTAGGGGGCGAACAGATACGCAGTATTTT.

This chain uses TRBV10-3 with TRBJ1-1; a weak D match, TRBD1 (6 bases). In germline, CDR1 is ENHRY, CDR2 SYGVKD. The CDR3 loop spans 14 amino acids. Trimming took off 1 base at V and 7 bases at J, with 13 bases between the two ends. In DNA, the CDR3 is TGTGCCATCAGTGAGTTTGAACAGGGTGGTGAAGCTTTCTTT. Its protein product is CAISEFEQGGEAFF.

The V call is TRBV6-1, the J call TRBJ2-7, with D uncertain. The V gene lost 9 bases and the J gene lost 3 bases, with 3 bases spanning the gap. CDR3 length: 9 amino acids. CDR1 and CDR2 (germline): MNHNS, SASEGT. CDR3 coding DNA: TGTGCCAGTAACTACGAGCAGTACTTC. Amino acids: CASNYEQYF.

V gene TRBV5-4 combines with J gene TRBJ2-2, with a weak D call TRBD1 (6 bases). Germline lookup yields CDR1 SGHNT and CDR2 YYREEE (reference sequence). This CDR3 comprises 16 residues. Trimming took 3 bases from V and 5 from J, leaving 17 bases between them. The CDR3 region is CASSSSTKRGTGELFF. The CDR3 region has the DNA TGTGCCAGCAGCTCTTCCACAAAGAGGGGGACCGGGGAGCTGTTTTTT.

The J gene is TRBJ2-7, the V gene TRBV6-5; TRBD1 aligns across 7 bases. The CDR3 is 14 residues long. J gave up 4 bases and V 6 bases, and 9 bases lay outside the gene matches. CDR1 is MNHEY, CDR2 SVGAGI, per germline. CDR3 sequence: CASSRQGWGYEQYF. The CDR3 nucleotides are TGTGCCAGCAGCCGACAGGGATGGGGGTACGAGCAGTACTTC.

This sequence joins TRBV4-1 and TRBJ2-2; 8 bases match TRBD1. The V gene's germline CDR1 is MGHRA and CDR2 YSYEKL. V gave up 0 bases and J gave up 0 bases; unmatched junction bases: 3. The length of the CDR3 is 17 residues. The CDR3 region has the DNA TGCGCCAGCAGCCAAGAGGCGACAGGGGCGAACACCGGGGAGCTGTTTTTT. Residues: CASSQEATGANTGELFF.